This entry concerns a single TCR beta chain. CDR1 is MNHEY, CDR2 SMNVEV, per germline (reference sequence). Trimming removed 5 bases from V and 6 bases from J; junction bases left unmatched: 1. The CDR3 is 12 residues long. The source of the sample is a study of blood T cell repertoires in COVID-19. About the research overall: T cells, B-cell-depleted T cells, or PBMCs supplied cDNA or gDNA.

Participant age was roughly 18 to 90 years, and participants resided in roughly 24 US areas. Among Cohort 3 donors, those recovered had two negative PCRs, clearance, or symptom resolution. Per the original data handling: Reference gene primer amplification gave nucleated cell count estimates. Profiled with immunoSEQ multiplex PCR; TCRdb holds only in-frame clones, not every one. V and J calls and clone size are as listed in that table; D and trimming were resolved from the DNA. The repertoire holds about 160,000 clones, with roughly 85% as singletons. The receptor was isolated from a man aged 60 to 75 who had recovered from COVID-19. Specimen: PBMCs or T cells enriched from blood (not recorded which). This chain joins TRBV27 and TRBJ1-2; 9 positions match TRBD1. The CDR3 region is CASSRTGDGYTF. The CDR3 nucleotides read TGTGCCAGCAGTCGGACAGGGGATGGCTACACCTTC.